This T cell receptor (beta chain) appears in the sequencing data of a study of cytomegalovirus exposure and HLA in healthy donors. General study points: Later examination showed HLA-associated TCR beta chains had greater clonal expansion than equally common others. Some TCR beta chains (approximately 180 of them) were listed as cytomegalovirus-associated.

This clone was seen a single time. Its antigen is currently unknown. The PCR ran on 60 Vbeta and 13 Jbeta primers. Clones were sequenced by immunoSEQ multiplex PCR, and TCRdb holds only the in-frame ones, with some missing. The sample records about 120,000 clones, 50% to 70% being singletons. Germline CDR1 is LGHNA and CDR2 is YNFKEQ. This CDR3 is built from 15 residues. Trimming cost V 4 bases and J 8 bases, with 18 bases left between them. The clonotype originates from a woman between 35 and 50 years old in good health and CMV-seropositive. Sequenced sample: PBMCs. The chain couples TRBV4-2 to TRBJ2-1, with D possibly matching TRBD2 (5 bases). CDR3 loop: CASSLADSSLDEQFF. The CDR3 region has the DNA TGTGCCAGCAGCCTGGCGGACTCCTCCCTTGATGAGCAGTTCTTC.